This TCR beta chain stems from a study of vaccination effects on CD4 cells after COVID-19. This CDR3 contains 13 residues. The V and J ends lost 4 bases and 7 bases respectively, with 13 bases between them. In germline, CDR1 is SNHLY, CDR2 FYNNEI. Produced via immunoSEQ multiplex PCR; TCRdb's table is partial and in-frame only. The sample shows about 71,000 clones, over 70% of them seen only once. Concerning this clone itself: Its antigen is not known.

Whole-study findings and limits: Long after vaccination, the clones induced by infection and by vaccine shrank markedly in size. Sampling in the study covered few convalescent patients and included no early post-infection timepoints.

Before sequencing took place, the ViraFEST assay used viral peptide pools to expand antigen-specific CD4+ T cells. At the end of around eleven days of culture, CD4+ T cells were isolated. All vaccine recipients tested negative for nucleocapsid antibodies and had never contracted SARS-CoV-2 infection. Approximately 1.9 million PBMC per well were cultured with around 9.1 IU/ml IL-2 and 7.5 to 10 ug/ml peptides. The authors exchanged half the medium for IL-2 medium on days 3 and 7. The rearrangement uses TRBV2 and TRBJ1-2; a possible D gene is TRBD1 (6 bases). This specimen was CD4+ T cells from PBMCs cultured with SARS-CoV-2 spike peptides, taken before COVID-19 vaccination. The TCR comes from a human donor who received a COVID-19 vaccine. CDR3 in DNA: TGTGCCAGCAGTGTGGGGGCAGTTGCTGGCTACACCTTC. Residues: CASSVGAVAGYTF.